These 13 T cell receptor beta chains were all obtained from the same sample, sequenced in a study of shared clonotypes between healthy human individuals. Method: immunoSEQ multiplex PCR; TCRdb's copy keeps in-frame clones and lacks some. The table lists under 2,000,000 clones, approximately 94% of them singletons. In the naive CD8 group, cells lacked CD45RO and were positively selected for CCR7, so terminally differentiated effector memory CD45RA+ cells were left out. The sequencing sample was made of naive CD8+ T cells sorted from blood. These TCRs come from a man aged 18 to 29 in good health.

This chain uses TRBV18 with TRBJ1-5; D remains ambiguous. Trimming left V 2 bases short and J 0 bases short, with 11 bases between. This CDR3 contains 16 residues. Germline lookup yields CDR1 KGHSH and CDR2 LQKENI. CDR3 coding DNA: TGTGCCAGCTCACCATTTGGCCAAGATAGCAATCAGCCCCAGCATTTT. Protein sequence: CASSPFGQDSNQPQHF.

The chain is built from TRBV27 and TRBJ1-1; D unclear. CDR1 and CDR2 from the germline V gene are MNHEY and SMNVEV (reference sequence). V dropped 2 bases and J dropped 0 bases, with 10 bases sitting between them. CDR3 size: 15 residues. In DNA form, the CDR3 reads TGTGCCAGCAGTTTAGCAGGAACCATGAACACTGAAGCTTTCTTT. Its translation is CASSLAGTMNTEAFF.

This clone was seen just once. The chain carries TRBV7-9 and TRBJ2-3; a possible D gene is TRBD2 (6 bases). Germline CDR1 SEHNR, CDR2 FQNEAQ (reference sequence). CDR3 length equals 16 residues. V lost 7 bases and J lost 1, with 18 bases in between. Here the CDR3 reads CASIREPGTGTDTQYF. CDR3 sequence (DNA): TGTGCCAGCATCCGTGAGCCCGGGACTGGCACAGATACGCAGTATTTT.

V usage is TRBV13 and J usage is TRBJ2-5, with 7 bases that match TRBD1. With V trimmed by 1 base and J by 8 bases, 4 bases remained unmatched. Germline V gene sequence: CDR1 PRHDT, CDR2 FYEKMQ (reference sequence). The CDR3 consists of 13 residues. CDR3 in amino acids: CASSLDRGNTQYF. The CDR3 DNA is TGTGCCAGCAGCTTAGACAGGGGTAATACCCAGTACTTC.

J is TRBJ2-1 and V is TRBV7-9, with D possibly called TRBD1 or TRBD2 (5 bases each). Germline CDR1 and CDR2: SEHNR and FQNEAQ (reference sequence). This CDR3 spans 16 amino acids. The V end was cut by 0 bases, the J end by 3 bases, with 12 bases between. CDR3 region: CASSLAGSGGYNEQFF. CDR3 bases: TGTGCCAGCAGCTTAGCGGGTAGTGGGGGCTACAATGAGCAGTTCTTC.

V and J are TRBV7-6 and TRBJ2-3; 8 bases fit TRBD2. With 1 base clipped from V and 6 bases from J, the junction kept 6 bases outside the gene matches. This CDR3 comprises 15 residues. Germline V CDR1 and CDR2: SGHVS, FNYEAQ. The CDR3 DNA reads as TGTGCCAGCAGCTTAGTCGGGAGGGCCACGGATACGCAGTATTTT. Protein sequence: CASSLVGRATDTQYF.

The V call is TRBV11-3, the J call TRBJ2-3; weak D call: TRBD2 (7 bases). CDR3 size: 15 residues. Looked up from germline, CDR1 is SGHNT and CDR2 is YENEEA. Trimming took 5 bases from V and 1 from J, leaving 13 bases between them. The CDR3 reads CASSTLGGRTDTQYF. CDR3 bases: TGTGCCAGCAGCACCTTGGGGGGGCGCACAGATACGCAGTATTTT.

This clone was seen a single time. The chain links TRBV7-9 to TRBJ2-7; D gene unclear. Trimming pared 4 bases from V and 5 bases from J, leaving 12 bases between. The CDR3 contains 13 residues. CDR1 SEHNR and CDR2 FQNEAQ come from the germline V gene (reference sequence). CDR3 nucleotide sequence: TGTGCCAGCAGCTCGGATGGGTTCGACGAGCAGTACTTC. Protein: CASSSDGFDEQYF.

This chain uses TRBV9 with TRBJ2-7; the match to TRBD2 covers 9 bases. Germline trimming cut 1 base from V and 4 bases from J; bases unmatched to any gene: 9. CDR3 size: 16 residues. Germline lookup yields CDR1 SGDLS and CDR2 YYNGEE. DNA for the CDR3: TGTGCCAGCAGCGTAAACCCAACTAGCGGGTCTTACGAGCAGTACTTC. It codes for CASSVNPTSGSYEQYF.

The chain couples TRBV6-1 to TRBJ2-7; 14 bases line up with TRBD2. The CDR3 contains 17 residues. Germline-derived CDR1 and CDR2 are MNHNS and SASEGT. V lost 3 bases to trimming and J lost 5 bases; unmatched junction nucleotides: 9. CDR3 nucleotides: TGTGCCAGCAGTGATAGGACTAGCGGGGGGACCAGCCACGAGCAGTACTTC. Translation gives CASSDRTSGGTSHEQYF.

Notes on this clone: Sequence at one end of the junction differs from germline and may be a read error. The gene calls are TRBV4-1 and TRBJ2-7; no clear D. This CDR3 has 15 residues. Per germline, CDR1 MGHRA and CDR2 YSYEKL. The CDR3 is CASSQDGRGEYGQYF. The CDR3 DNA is TGCGCCAGCAGCCAAGATGGGCGCGGTGAGTACGGGCAGTACTTC.

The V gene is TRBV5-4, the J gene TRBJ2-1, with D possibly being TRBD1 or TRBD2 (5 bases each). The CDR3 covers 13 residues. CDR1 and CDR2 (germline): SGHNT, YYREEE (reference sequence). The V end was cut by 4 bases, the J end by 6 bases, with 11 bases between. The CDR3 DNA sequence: TGTGCCAGCAGCCCGTGGGGGTTCAATGAGCAGTTCTTC. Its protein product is CASSPWGFNEQFF. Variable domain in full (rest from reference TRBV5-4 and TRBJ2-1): ETGVTQSPTHLIKTRGQQVTLRCSSQSGHNTVSWYQQALGQGPQFIFQYYREEENGRGNFPPRFSGLQFPNYSSELNVNALELDDSALYLCASSPWGFNEQFFGPGTRLTVL.

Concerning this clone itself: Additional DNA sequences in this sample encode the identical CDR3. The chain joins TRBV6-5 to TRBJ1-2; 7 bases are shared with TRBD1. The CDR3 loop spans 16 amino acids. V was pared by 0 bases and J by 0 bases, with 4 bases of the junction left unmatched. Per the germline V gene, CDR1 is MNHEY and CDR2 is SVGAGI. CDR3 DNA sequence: TGTGCCAGCAGTTACTCGAGGGACAGCCCTAACTATGGCTACACCTTC. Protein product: CASSYSRDSPNYGYTF.